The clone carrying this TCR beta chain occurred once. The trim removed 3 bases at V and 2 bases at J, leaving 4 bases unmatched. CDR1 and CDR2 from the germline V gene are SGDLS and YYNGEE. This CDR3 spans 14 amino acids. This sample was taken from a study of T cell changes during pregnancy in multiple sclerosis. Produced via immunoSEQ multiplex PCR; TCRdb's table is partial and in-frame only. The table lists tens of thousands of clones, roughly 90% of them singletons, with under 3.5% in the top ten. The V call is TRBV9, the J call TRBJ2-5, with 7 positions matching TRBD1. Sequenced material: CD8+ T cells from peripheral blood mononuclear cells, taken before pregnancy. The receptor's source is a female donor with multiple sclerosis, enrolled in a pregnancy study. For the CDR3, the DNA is TGTGCCAGCAGCGGAGGGGACAGACAAGAGACCCAGTACTTC. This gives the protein CASSGGDRQETQYF.